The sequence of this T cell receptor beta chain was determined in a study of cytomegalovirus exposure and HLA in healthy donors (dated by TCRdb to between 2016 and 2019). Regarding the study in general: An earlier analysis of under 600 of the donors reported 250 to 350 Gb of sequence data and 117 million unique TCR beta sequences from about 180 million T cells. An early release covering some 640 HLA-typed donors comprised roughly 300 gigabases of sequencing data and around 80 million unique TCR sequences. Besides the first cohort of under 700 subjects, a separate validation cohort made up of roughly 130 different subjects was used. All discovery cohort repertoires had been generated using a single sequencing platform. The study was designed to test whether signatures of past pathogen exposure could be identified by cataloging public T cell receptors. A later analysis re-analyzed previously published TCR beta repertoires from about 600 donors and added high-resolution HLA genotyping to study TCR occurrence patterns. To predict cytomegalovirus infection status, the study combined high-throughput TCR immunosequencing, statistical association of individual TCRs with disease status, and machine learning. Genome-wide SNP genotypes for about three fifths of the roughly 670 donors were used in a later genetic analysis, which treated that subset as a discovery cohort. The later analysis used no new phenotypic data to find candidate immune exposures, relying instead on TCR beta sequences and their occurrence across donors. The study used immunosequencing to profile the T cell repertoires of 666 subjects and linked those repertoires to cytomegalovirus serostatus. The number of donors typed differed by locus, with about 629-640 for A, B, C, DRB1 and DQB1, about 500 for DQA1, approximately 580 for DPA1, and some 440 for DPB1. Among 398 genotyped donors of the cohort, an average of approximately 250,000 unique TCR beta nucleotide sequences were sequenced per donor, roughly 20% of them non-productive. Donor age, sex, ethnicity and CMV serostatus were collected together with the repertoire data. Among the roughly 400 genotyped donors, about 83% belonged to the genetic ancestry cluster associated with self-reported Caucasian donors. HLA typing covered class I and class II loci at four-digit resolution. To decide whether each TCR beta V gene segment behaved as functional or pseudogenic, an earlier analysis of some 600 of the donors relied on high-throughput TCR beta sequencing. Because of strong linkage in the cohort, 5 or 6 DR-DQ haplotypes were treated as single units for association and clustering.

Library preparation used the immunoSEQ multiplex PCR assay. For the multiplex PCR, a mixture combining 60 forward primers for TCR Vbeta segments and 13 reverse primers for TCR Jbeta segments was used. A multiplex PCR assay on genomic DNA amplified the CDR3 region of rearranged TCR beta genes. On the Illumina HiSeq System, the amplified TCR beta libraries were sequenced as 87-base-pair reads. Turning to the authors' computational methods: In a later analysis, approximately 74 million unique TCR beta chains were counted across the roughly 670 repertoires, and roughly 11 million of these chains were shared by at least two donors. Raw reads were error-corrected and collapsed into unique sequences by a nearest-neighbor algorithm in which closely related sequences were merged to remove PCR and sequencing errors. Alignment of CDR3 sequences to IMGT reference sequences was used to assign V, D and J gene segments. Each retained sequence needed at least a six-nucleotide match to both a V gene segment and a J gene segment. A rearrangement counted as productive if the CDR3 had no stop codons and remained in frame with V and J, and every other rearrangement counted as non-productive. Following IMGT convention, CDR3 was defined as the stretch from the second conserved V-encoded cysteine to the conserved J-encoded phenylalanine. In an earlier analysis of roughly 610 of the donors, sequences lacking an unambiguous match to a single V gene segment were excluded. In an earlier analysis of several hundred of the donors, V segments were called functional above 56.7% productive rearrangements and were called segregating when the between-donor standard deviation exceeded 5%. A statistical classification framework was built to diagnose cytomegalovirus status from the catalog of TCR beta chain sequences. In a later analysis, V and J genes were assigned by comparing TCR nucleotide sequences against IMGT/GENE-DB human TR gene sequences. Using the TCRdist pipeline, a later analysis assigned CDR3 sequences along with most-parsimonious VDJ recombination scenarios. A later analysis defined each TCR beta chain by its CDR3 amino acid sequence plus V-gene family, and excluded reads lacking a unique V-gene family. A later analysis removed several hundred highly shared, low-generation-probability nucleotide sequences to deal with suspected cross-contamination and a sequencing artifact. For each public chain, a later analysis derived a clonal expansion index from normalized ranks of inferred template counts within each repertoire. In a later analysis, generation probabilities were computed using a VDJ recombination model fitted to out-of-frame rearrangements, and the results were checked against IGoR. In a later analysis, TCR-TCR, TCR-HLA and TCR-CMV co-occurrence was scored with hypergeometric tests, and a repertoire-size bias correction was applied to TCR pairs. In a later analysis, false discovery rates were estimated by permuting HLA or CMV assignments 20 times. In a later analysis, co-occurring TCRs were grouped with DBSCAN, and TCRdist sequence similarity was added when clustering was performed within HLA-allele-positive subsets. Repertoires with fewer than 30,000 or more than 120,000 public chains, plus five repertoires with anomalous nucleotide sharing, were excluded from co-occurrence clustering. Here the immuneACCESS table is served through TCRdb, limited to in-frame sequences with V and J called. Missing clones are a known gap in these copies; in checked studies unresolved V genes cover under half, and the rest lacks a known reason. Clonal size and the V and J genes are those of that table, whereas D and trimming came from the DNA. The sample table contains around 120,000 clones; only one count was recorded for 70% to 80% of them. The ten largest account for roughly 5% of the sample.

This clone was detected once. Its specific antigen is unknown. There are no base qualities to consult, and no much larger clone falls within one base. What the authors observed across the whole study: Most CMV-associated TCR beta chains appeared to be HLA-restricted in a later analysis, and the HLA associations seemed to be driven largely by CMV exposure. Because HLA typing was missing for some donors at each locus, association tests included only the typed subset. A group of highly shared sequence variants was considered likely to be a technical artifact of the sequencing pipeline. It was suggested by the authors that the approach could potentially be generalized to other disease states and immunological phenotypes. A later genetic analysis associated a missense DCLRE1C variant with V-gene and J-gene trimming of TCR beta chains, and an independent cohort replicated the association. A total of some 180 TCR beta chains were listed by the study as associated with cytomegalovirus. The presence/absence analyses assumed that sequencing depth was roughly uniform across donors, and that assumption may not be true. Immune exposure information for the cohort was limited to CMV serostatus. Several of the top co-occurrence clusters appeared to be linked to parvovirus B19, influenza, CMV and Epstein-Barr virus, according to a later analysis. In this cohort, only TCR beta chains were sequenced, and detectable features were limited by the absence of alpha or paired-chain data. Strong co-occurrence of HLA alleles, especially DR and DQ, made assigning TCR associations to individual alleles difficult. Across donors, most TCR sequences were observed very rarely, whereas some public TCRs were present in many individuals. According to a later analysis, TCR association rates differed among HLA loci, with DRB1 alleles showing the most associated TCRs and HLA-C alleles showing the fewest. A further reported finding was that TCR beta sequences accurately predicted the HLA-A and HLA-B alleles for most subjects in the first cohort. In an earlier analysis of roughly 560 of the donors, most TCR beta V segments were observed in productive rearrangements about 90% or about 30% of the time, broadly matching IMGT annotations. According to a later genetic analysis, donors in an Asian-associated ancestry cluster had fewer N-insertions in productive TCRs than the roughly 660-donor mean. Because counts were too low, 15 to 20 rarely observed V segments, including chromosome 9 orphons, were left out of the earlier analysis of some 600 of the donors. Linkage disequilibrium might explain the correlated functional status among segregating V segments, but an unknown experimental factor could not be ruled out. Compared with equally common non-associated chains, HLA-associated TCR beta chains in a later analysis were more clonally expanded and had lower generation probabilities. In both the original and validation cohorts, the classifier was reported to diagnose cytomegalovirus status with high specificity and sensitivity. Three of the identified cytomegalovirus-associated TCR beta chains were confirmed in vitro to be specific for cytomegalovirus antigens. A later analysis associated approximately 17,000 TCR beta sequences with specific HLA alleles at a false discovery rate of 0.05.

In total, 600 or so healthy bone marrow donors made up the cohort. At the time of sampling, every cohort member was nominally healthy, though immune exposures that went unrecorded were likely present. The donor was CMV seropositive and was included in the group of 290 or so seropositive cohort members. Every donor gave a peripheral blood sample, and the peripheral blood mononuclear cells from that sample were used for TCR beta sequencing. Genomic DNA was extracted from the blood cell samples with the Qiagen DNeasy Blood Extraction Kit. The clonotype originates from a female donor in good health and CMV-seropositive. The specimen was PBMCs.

The DNA is as follows: TGTGCCAGTAGTTCCACCCACCAGGGTGGTACTGAAGCTTTCTTT. It is translated as CASSSTHQGGTEAFF. The sequence is built from TRBV19 and TRBJ1-1; perhaps TRBD1 is the D gene, with 5 bases matching. CDR1 and CDR2, looked up from the germline V gene (reference sequence), are LNHDA and SQIVND. Its CDR3 holds 15 amino acids, cysteine through phenylalanine. Just the 45-base CDR3 DNA is kept, in frame starting at base 1. V gives up 5 bases and J gives up 5 bases, and the segment between their germline ends measures 18 bases. This CDR3, with the reference TRBV19 and TRBJ1-1 proteins standing in past its ends, gives the full variable domain DGGITQSPKYLFRKEGQNVTLSCEQNLNHDAMYWYRQDPGQGLRLIYYSQIVNDFQKGDIAEGYSVSREKKESFPLTVTSAQKNPTAFYLCASSSTHQGGTEAFFGQGTRLTVV.